This T cell receptor (beta chain) appears in the sequencing data of a study of OX40 agonist ivuxolimab in advanced cancers. Overall study: An agonistic human IgG2 monoclonal antibody against OX40 (CD134) was given. General study points: Still undetermined is the antigen specificity of the expanded peripheral T cells.

Trimming removed 0 bases at V and 2 bases at J, with 12 bases between. CDR1 LGHNA and CDR2 YSLEER come from the germline V gene. The CDR3 is 16 amino acids. In regard to this clone: The antigen remains unidentified.

Sequenced by immunoSEQ multiplex PCR; TCRdb stores in-frame clones only, minus some. The sample has tens of thousands of clones, approximately 90% seen once. The rearrangement uses TRBV4-3 and TRBJ2-3; D might be TRBD1 (6 bases). This clonotype originated in an adult with an advanced solid tumor such as melanoma, head and neck, liver or kidney cancer. This sample comprised CD4+ or CD8+ T cells sorted from blood, obtained in a trial of the OX40 agonist ivuxolimab. CDR3 in amino acids: CASSQEMRGHTDTQYF. In DNA, the CDR3 is TGCGCCAGCAGCCAAGAGATGAGGGGACACACAGATACGCAGTATTTT.